This passage covers 7 T cell receptor beta chains from one sample sequenced in a study of blood T cell repertoires in COVID-19. Using immunoSEQ multiplex PCR, the repertoire was profiled, and TCRdb retains in-frame clones only, with some absent. The sample includes around 170,000 clones, under 85% of them seen just once. Material for sequencing was PBMCs or T cells enriched from blood (not recorded which). Receptor source: a man aged 50-60 years who had recovered from COVID-19.

The chain carries TRBV29-1 and TRBJ2-5, with 11 bases identical to TRBD1. The CDR3 sequence is 11 residues long. CDR1 and CDR2 from the germline V gene are SQVTM and ANQGSEA. CDR3 in DNA: TGCGCTGGGACAGGGGGGGAGACCCAGTACTTC. It yields the protein CAGTGGETQYF.

This chain connects TRBV6-2 or TRBV6-3 to TRBJ2-2; possibly TRBD1 for D (5 bases). With 2 bases removed from V and 5 bases from J, the gap between germline ends came to 9 bases. The CDR3 runs 14 residues. CDR1 and CDR2 from the germline V gene are MNHEY and SVGEGT. This CDR3 reads CASSYLGRTGELFF. The CDR3 region has the DNA TGTGCCAGCAGTTACCTGGGGCGGACCGGGGAGCTGTTTTTT.

Notes on this clone: The junction and the germline gene differ at one end; a read error may be behind it. The rearrangement joins TRBV6-1 to TRBJ1-1; D uncertain. This CDR3 contains 13 residues. CDR1 is MNHNS, CDR2 SASEGT, per germline. The CDR3 coding sequence is TGTGCCAGCAGGGAAGGAGTGAACACTGAAGCTTTCTTT. It encodes CASREGVNTEAFF.

This chain uses TRBV6-5 with TRBJ1-6, with D possibly matching TRBD1 (6 bases). The CDR3 consists of 14 residues. V was shortened by 7 bases and J by 4 bases, with 11 bases between the two germline ends. From germline, CDR1 is MNHEY and CDR2 SVGAGI. Here the CDR3 reads CASKRGRYNSPLHF. The CDR3 DNA reads TGTGCCAGCAAGAGGGGGAGATATAATTCACCCCTCCACTTT.

The gene calls are TRBV5-1 and TRBJ2-2, with TRBD2 matching 11 bases. The V and J ends lost 0 bases and 5 bases, in that order; junction bases with no gene match: 6. Germline V gene lookup returns CDR1 SGHRS and CDR2 YFSETQ. This CDR3 has 17 amino acids. The CDR3: CASSLELAGAPTGELFF. CDR3 sequence (DNA): TGCGCCAGCAGCTTGGAACTAGCGGGGGCCCCGACCGGGGAGCTGTTTTTT. The variable domain in full, with the rest retrieved from reference TRBV5-1 and TRBJ2-2, is KAGVTQTPRYLIKTRGQQVTLSCSPISGHRSVSWYQQTPGQGLQFLFEYFSETQRNKGNFPGRFSGRQFSNSRSEMNVSTLELGDSALYLCASSLELAGAPTGELFFGEGSRLTVL.

This chain links TRBV29-1 with TRBJ2-5, with 8 bases fitting TRBD2. The V gene's germline CDR1 is SQVTM and CDR2 ANQGSEA. CDR3 length: 15 amino acids. V lost 5 bases, J lost 5 bases, and 13 bases stayed unmatched. CDR3 sequence: CSVTFGGGSWETQYF. CDR3 coding DNA: TGCAGCGTTACCTTCGGGGGGGGATCATGGGAGACCCAGTACTTC.

The V call is TRBV4-1, the J call TRBJ2-5, with D unresolved. Germline lookup yields CDR1 MGHRA and CDR2 YSYEKL. This CDR3 is 13 amino acids long. Trimming left V 2 bases short and J 5 bases short, with 9 bases between. The chain's CDR3 is CASSQMGWETQYF. CDR3 nucleotide sequence: TGCGCCAGCAGCCAAATGGGCTGGGAGACCCAGTACTTC.